This TCR beta chain was obtained from a study of blood T cell repertoires in COVID-19. In the study overall: The United States, Italy and Spain supplied acute and convalescent COVID-19 samples. Sources were T cells, B-cell-depleted T cells, or PBMCs; the material itself was cDNA or gDNA.

Original analysis: For nucleated cells, counts were estimated from reference gene primer amplification. Method: immunoSEQ multiplex PCR; TCRdb's copy keeps in-frame clones and lacks some. The D gene and trimming were derived from the DNA, and the V and J assignments and clone size from that table. The sample records 200,000 or so clones, approximately 82% being singletons. Trimming stripped 0 bases from V and 5 bases from J, with 7 bases between. Germline-derived CDR1 and CDR2 are KGHSH and LQKENI. The CDR3 runs 13 residues. This clonotype was obtained from a human donor with acute or convalescent COVID-19. The donor label of this sample is uncertain. The specimen was peripheral blood. This chain links TRBV18 with TRBJ1-1; D is perhaps TRBD1 (5 bases). CDR3 nucleotides: TGTGCCAGCTCACCACCGGGGGGGACTGAAGCTTTCTTT. Translating it yields CASSPPGGTEAFF.